The entry that follows covers one T cell receptor beta chain sequence. The antigen remains unidentified. PCR used 60 Vbeta primers and 13 Jbeta primers. Using immunoSEQ multiplex PCR, the repertoire was profiled, and TCRdb retains in-frame clones only, with some absent. The sample records about 180,000 clones, 75% to 85% being singletons. This record belongs to a study of cytomegalovirus exposure and HLA in healthy donors. Germline V CDR1 and CDR2: LNHDA, SQIVND (reference sequence). With V trimmed by 3 bases and J by 12 bases, 25 bases remained unmatched. This CDR3 is 20 amino acids long. Findings of the study overall: In a later analysis, at a false discovery rate of 0.05, approximately 16,000 TCR beta sequences were associated with HLA alleles. A later analysis reportedly identified an Asian-associated ancestry cluster as carrying fewer N-insertions than the approximately 670-donor mean.

The clonotype originates from a man younger than 30 in good health and CMV-seronegative. The V gene is TRBV19, the J gene TRBJ2-6; 8 positions agree with TRBD1. The source material was PBMCs. The CDR3 DNA reads TGTGCCAGTAGTATTGGCCCCAGAAACTACAATCGGACAGGGTGGGCCGTCCTGACTTTC. This encodes CASSIGPRNYNRTGWAVLTF.